A selection of T cell receptor beta chains follows, all from one sample in a study of shared clonotypes between healthy human individuals. Sequencing was performed with immunoSEQ multiplex PCR; in TCRdb, only in-frame clones are kept and a portion is missing. Of 110,000 or so clones listed, about 67% are singletons. The sequenced material came from memory CD8+ T cells sorted from blood. These receptors all come from a young woman in good health. CDR3s leave out the opening cysteine and the closing phenylalanine or tryptophan.

TRBV7-9	ASSLDRSNQPQH
TRBV6-1	ASRPPYQTNTEAF
TRBV5-6	ASSLVGTSGRNEQF
TRBV28	ASWTGLYGYT
TRBV11-2	ASSLARGFDYEQY
TRBV27	ASSLSGSTYEQY
TRBV4-1	ASSQGNSKTAYSNQPQH
TRBV11-2	ASSPKLAGVLTTYNEQF
TRBV28	ASSLTGNAEAF
TRBV25-1	ASSAGGGRQPQH
TRBV5-4	ASSYGQSSYEQY
TRBV9	ASSLGTSGYEQY
TRBV7-2	ASSLNSRGDTQY
TRBV6-5	ASSLLAPDTQY
TRBV15	ATSSSLAVSYEQY
TRBV4-1	ASSHPGQLNEQF
TRBV6-1	ASSEARGQNTGELF
TRBV11-2	ASSLVAMSETQY
TRBV27	ASSPWTGSQPQH
TRBV7-7	ASSPGIGTEAF
TRBV11-2	ASTYEQGTSYEQY
TRBV21-1	ASSKPLTEILNIGNTIY
TRBV29-1	SVGTGDFGEQY
TRBV2	ASSDGLETQY
TRBV2	ASEGQPFYGYT
TRBV6-6	ASSNLAGGNYNEQF
TRBV15	ATSRESSNEQF
TRBV11-3	ASSSRRDYKTGELF
TRBV4-1	ASSQGLSNEKLF
TRBV11-2	ASSLRRDTQY
TRBV6-4	ASAQGVGSQETQY
TRBV28	ATIGQMGGPWEQY
TRBV10-3	ASTPGQGRANYGYT
TRBV28	ASNRAPYYEQY
TRBV6-4	ASVRDGGTEAF